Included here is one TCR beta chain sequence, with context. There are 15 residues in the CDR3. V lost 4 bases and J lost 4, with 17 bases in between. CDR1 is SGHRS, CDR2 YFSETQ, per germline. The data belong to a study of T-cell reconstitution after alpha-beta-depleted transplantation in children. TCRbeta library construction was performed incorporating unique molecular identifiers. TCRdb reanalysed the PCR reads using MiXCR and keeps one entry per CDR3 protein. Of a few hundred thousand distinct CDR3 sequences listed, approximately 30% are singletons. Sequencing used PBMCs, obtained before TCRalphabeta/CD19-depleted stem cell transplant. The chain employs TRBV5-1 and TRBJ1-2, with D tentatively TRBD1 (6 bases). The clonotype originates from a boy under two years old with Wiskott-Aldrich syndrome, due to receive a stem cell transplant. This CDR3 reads CASSLRVQGIYGYTF. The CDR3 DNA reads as TGCGCCAGCAGCCTGAGGGTTCAGGGGATCTATGGCTACACCTTC.